One and the same sample provided the 13 T cell receptor beta chains below, sequenced in a study of T cells in Graves' hyperthyroidism and ophthalmopathy. Amplification of TCR beta CDR3 regions used RNA as the template. Carried out on the TCR CDR3, a first-round RT-PCR used the HTBI primer set. TCRdb re-called the multiplex PCR reads through MiXCR, storing one row per CDR3 protein. Of about 640,000 distinct CDR3 sequences listed, about 20% are singletons. Sequenced: blood. All receptors derive from a man under 40 with Graves' ophthalmopathy.

The chain carries TRBV11-2 and TRBJ2-7, with D tentatively TRBD1 or TRBD2 (5 bases each). The CDR3 covers 11 residues. The V gene lost 7 bases and the J gene lost 9 bases, with 13 bases spanning the gap. From germline, CDR1 is SGHAT and CDR2 FQNNGV. For the CDR3, the DNA is TGTGCCAGCACCCCCGGTGGGACGCAGTACTTC. This translates into CASTPGGTQYF. The full variable domain, with the rest looked up from reference TRBV11-2 and TRBJ2-7, is EAGVAQSPRYKIIEKRQSVAFWCNPISGHATLYWYQQILGQGPKLLIQFQNNGVVDDSQLPKDRFSAERLKGVDSTLKIQPAKLEDSAVYLCASTPGGTQYFGPGTRLTVT.

V and J are TRBV13 and TRBJ2-1; 12 nucleotides line up with TRBD1. From germline, CDR1 is PRHDT and CDR2 FYEKMQ (reference sequence). The CDR3 totals 18 residues. Germline trimming cut 4 bases from V and 7 bases from J; bases unmatched to any gene: 14. In DNA, the CDR3 is TGTGCCAGCAGCTCGACATTTTCCGGGACAGGGGGCTGGAATGAGCAGTTCTTC. It specifies CASSSTFSGTGGWNEQFF. Full variable domain (rest looked up from reference TRBV13 and TRBJ2-1): AAGVIQSPRHLIKEKRETATLKCYPIPRHDTVYWYQQGPGQDPQFLISFYEKMQSDKGSIPDRFSAQQFSDYHSELNMSSLELGDSALYFCASSSTFSGTGGWNEQFFGPGTRLTVL.

In this sample, this clonotype turned up many times. The chain employs TRBV11-2 and TRBJ2-1; either TRBD1 or TRBD2 may supply D (5 bases each). CDR3 length: 15 amino acids. V was trimmed by 5 bases and J by 8 bases, leaving 19 bases between them. Looked up from germline, CDR1 is SGHAT and CDR2 is FQNNGV. Written as DNA, the CDR3 is TGTGCCAGCAGCGGGGCGGGCCCCCGACGGCATGAGCAGTTCTTC. It specifies CASSGAGPRRHEQFF.

To note about this clonotype: A clone one base away is much larger, so this may be a read error. The CDR3 coding sequence is TGTGCCAGCTCACCTTGGACATCGAACACTGAAGCTTCCTTT. Amino acid sequence: CASSPWTSNTEASF. The chain recombines TRBV18 with TRBJ1-1; possibly TRBD1 for D (5 bases). The length of the CDR3 is 14 residues. CDR1 and CDR2 from the germline V gene are KGHSH and LQKENI.

V is TRBV20-1 and J is TRBJ2-3; 10 bases are shared with TRBD2. Germline V gene lookup returns CDR1 DFQATT and CDR2 SNEGSKA (reference sequence). V shed 5 bases and J 2 bases; nucleotides not matched to a gene: 10. The CDR3 is 16 amino acids. Written as DNA, the CDR3 is TGCAGTGCTCATCCCACTAGCGGGGCGACCACAGATACGCAGTATTTT. Amino acid sequence: CSAHPTSGATTDTQYF.

This clonotype was picked up many times. V is TRBV12-3 or TRBV12-4 and J is TRBJ1-2; D perhaps matches TRBD1 (6 bases). V was trimmed by 5 bases and J by 7 bases, leaving 23 bases between them. This CDR3 has 16 amino acids. DNA for the CDR3: TGTGCCAGCAGTAAGCCGCCCGGAGGGGGAGGACGTGGCTACACCTTC. Translating it yields CASSKPPGGGGRGYTF.

This clonotype was observed a handful of times. The chain has TRBV4-1 and TRBJ2-1, with 14 bases identical to TRBD2. The ends lost 4 bases at V and 9 bases at J; junction bases unmatched: 8. The CDR3 runs to 16 residues. CDR1 is MGHRA, CDR2 YSYEKL, per germline. In DNA form, the CDR3 reads TGCGCCAGCAGCCCTCAGGGACTAGCGGGAGAAGGTGAGCAGTTCTTC. Protein product: CASSPQGLAGEGEQFF.

V and J are TRBV29-1 and TRBJ2-5, with 8 bases fitting TRBD2. There are 13 residues in the CDR3. After removal of 4 bases from V and 4 bases from J, the junction contained 5 bases not matched to a gene. CDR1 and CDR2 (germline): SQVTM, ANQGSEA. The CDR3 region has the DNA TGCAGCGTTGCCGGGAGGGCCCGAGAGACCCAGTACTTC. Protein sequence: CSVAGRARETQYF.

This sequence joins TRBV10-3 and TRBJ2-5, with D possibly being TRBD2 (6 bases). The ends were cut back, 8 bases at V and 4 bases at J, with 14 bases in the middle. Looked up from germline, CDR1 is ENHRY and CDR2 is SYGVKD. This CDR3 spans 13 amino acids. The chain's CDR3 is CAIAGNGGETQYF. The CDR3 DNA reads as TGTGCCATCGCCGGAAACGGGGGAGAGACCCAGTACTTC.

This clonotype has more than one count but fewer than ten. The CDR3 DNA sequence: TGCGCCAGCAGCCAAGAGGGGACAGCGGTGAGGGAGCAGTACTTC. This gives the protein CASSQEGTAVREQYF. The chain carries TRBV4-1 and TRBJ2-7; 7 nucleotides match TRBD1. Germline CDR1 and CDR2: MGHRA and YSYEKL. Trimming took 0 bases from V and 7 from J; bases not matched to a gene: 9. This CDR3 spans 15 amino acids.

This clonotype was recorded a few times. The chain couples TRBV29-1 to TRBJ1-4; tentatively, D is TRBD1 (5 bases). Germline V gene sequence: CDR1 SQVTM, CDR2 ANQGSEA. The CDR3 covers 14 residues. V shed 5 bases and J shed 3 bases, with 13 bases lying between them. This CDR3 is CSVILQGANEKLFF. The CDR3 coding sequence is TGCAGCGTTATTCTCCAGGGTGCTAATGAAAAACTGTTTTTT.

The table lists this clonotype with a count of one. With a much larger clone just one base away, this may be a read error. The J gene is TRBJ2-1, the V gene TRBV7-3, with no clear D. CDR3 length: 15 residues. The germline CDR1 and CDR2 sequences are SGHTA and FQGTGA. The CDR3 spells CASSSGRQANNVQFF. DNA of the CDR3: TGTGCCAGCAGCTCTGGACGTCAGGCCAACAATGTGCAGTTCTTC. The variable domain in full, with the rest retrieved from reference TRBV7-3 and TRBJ2-1, is GAGVSQTPSNKVTEKGKYVELRCDPISGHTALYWYRQSLGQGPEFLIYFQGTGAADDSGLPNDRFFAVRPEGSVSTLKIQRTERGDSAVYLCASSSGRQANNVQFFGPGTRLTVL.

This clonotype was seen more than once but under ten times. The chain couples TRBV5-1 to TRBJ2-1; no reliable D call. The CDR3 has 14 amino acids. The germline V and J ends were trimmed by 0 bases and 4 bases, with 8 bases remaining between them. The germline gives CDR1 SGHRS, CDR2 YFSETQ. The CDR3 spells CASSLAESYNEQFF. DNA for the CDR3: TGCGCCAGCAGCTTGGCCGAGAGTTACAATGAGCAGTTCTTC.